The following is a T cell receptor (beta chain) sequence with its context. Antigen unknown. The sample is drawn from a study of OX40 agonist ivuxolimab in advanced cancers. In the study overall: Patients received ivuxolimab, an intravenous treatment, every 2 weeks at 0.01 to 10 mg/kg. Allowance was made for prior anti-PD-1, anti-PD-L1 or anti-CTLA-4 therapy, and 35% to 40% had some.

CDR3 length equals 21 residues. Sampling of blood occurred at baseline, cycle 4 day 1, and cycle 7 day 1. Study results and limitations: The work left the antigen specificity of expanded peripheral T cells undetermined.

Profiled with immunoSEQ multiplex PCR; TCRdb holds only in-frame clones, not every one. This table holds 74,000 or so clones, about 90% found once. This sequence was found in an adult with an advanced solid tumor such as melanoma, head and neck, liver or kidney cancer. The sample consisted of CD4+ or CD8+ T cells sorted from blood, taken in a trial of the OX40 agonist ivuxolimab. V is TRBV7-5 and J is TRBJ2-1; the table calls TRBD1, which could not be checked here. TRBV7-5 is recorded as a pseudogene. The CDR3 DNA sequence: TGTGTCAGAAGCTTAGCTTCCTCTCGACAGGGGCGCCGAGGGGATTACAATGAGCAGTTCTTC. The encoded protein is CVRSLASSRQGRRGDYNEQFF.